The clone carrying this TCR beta chain was found many times. Time point in this sample: pre-sensitization, week 0. As to treatment: therapeutic diphenylcyclopropenone sensitization with weekly scalp DPC. This sample is drawn from a study of human T cells and chemical hapten exposure. Study details: Patch testing was performed with 0.01% DPC on the upper back, with reading at 6 days. Mostly female, the patients presented with alopecia areata, totalis or universalis.

Each CDR3 protein gets one entry after TCRdb re-called the RACE reads with MiXCR. The sample lists 120,000 or so distinct CDR3 sequences, approximately 13% seen once, with roughly 3.1% in the top ten. This CDR3 spans 15 amino acids. Germline CDR1 and CDR2: KGHSH and LQKENI. Trimming removed 3 bases at V and 1 base at J, with 11 bases between. Sequencing was performed on whole blood, taken in connection with sensitization to the hapten diphenylcyclopropenone (DPC). The chain has TRBV18 and TRBJ2-3; possibly TRBD2 for D (5 bases). This TCR was sampled from a young woman with alopecia areata. Some clones in this sample may be carry-over from other donors' samples. CDR3 in DNA: TGTGCCAGCTCACCCCGCGAGGGTCGCACAGATACGCAGTATTTT. Its protein product is CASSPREGRTDTQYF.